This T cell receptor (beta chain) was documented in a study of blood T cell repertoires in COVID-19. Whole-study context: Italy, Spain and the United States were the sources of the convalescent and acute COVID-19 samples. Sources were T cells, B-cell-depleted T cells, or PBMCs; the material itself was cDNA or gDNA.

V trimming: 4 bases; J trimming: 8 bases; junction bases outside the gene matches: 7. CDR1 and CDR2 (germline): SGHNT, YYREEE (reference sequence). This CDR3 contains 15 residues. Authors' data handling: Researchers report that nucleated cell counts were estimated from reference gene primer amplification. Here immunoSEQ multiplex PCR was the method, and the copy in TCRdb shows in-frame clones only, minus some. V and J calls and clone size come straight from that table; D and trimming were deduced from the DNA. The sample includes about 66,000 clones, about 89% of them seen just once. Sequenced material: peripheral blood. The gene calls are TRBV5-4 and TRBJ1-6; 9 nucleotides agree with TRBD1. The TCR originated in a human donor in a cohort sampled during active COVID-19. The CDR3 DNA sequence: TGTGCCAGCAGCATACGGACAGGGGACGATTCACCCCTCCACTTT. Amino acids: CASSIRTGDDSPLHF.